The clone carrying this T cell receptor (beta chain) occurred a few times. Its antigen is not known. This sample is drawn from a study of T cell repertoires in cytomegalovirus infection. Study overall: A matching HLA type, together with CMV infection, was signaled by public TCR beta signatures. Study-wide findings and caveats: HLA-C-restricted, CMV-specific TCR beta clonotypes were dominant ex vivo.

This CDR3 has 16 amino acids. V lost 7 bases, J lost 5 bases, and 12 bases stayed unmatched. CDR1 WSHSY and CDR2 SAAADI come from the germline V gene. MiXCR was run by TCRdb on the reads, yielding one entry per CDR3 protein. The table lists under 450,000 distinct CDR3 sequences, approximately 30% of them singletons. The receptor was derived from a human donor in good health (CMV status not recorded). Some clones in this sample may be carry-over from other donors' samples. The chain uses TRBV10-2 and TRBJ1-1, with 11 bases that match TRBD1. The specimen comprised cultured PBMCs, sampled from culture after CMV antigen stimulation. CDR3 protein: CASNGQGADGRTEAFF. DNA of the CDR3: TGCGCCAGCAATGGACAGGGGGCGGATGGTAGGACTGAAGCTTTCTTT.